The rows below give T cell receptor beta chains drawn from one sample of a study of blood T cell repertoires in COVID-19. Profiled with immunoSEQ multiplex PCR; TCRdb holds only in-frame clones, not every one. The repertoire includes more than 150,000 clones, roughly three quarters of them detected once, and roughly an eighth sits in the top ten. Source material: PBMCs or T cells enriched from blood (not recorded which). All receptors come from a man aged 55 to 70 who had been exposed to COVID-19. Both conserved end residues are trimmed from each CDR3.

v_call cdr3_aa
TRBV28 ASTGGAEDQPQH
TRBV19 ASKNRGIGGTEAF
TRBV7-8 ASSLKQNTGELF
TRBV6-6 ATAGYQETQY
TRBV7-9 ASSVTSSGSLLEQF
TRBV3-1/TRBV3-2 ASSQGTSKNPEAF
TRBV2 ASRVELLLTEAF
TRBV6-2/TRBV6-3 ASSSGTGVTNTEAF
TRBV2 ASSEREGADGYT
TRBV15 ATPGQSSYEQY
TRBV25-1 ASSEGGPNEKLF
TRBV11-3 ASSSVGWAPEAF
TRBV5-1 ASTRTGGGETQY
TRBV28 ASSSSGFIGQGRDEQY
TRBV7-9 ASSDRRASPLH
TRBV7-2 ASSLELAGQTSSTDTQY
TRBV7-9 ASSLADKRVVTDTQY
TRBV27 ASSLGTGRNTEAF
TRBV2 ASSDTGQANSPLH
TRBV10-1 ASSDGIARPQH
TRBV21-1 ASSKTEDALPDGYT
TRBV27 ASSVLASNEQF
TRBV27 ASSELGDTQY
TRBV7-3 ASSQTGVSEAF
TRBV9 ASSVLRQGVDEQF
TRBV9 ASSVASGLTDTQY
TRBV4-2 ASSQEEGWDSPLH
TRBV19 ATRLAGETQY
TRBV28 ASSLLADLSEQY
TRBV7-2 ASSLRQGAAYEQY
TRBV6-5 ASSYSSVGVTYGYT
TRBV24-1 ATSDWSEDEQF
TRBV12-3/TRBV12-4 ASSIRQDQPQH
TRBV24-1 ATSGRLETQY
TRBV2 ASIRWAGVGETQY
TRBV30 AWSGDRGKAAF
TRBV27 ASRLTGSNQPQH
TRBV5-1 ASSIGLAGSGELF
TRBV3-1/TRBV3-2 ASSQLGGGDTGELF
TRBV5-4 ASSVTGADTQY
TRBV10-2 ASRAQGPGGQPQH
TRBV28 ASSPRDSGNEKLF
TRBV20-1 SATQYGYT
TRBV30 AWSVASPGDYGYT
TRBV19 ASTPSGTYTDTQY
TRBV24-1 ATSIHSGSVGTGELF
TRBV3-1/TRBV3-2 ASSSRQGASEKLF
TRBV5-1 ASSPGDRVEAF
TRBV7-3 ASSLTYRSEQF
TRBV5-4 ASSIGTPSSYNEQF
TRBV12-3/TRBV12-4 ASRGTGNTEAF
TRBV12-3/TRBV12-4 ASSFGLGPQH